Below are 22 T cell receptor beta chains sequenced from a single sample in a study of immune cell composition in non-small cell lung cancer. Sequenced by immunoSEQ multiplex PCR; TCRdb stores in-frame clones only, minus some. The repertoire has thousands of clones, about 74% of them found once; the top ten carry around 4.8%. The specimen was lung tumor tissue. Receptors originate from a human donor with non-small cell lung cancer.

The V and J genes are TRBV4-3 and TRBJ2-7; 9 positions match TRBD1. V dropped 2 bases and J dropped 1; count of bases not matched to a gene: 12. This CDR3 spans 18 amino acids. CDR1 is LGHNA and CDR2 is YSLEER in the germline V gene. In DNA, the CDR3 is TGCGCCAGCAGCCAACACCCCTTCGACAGGGGGGGTTCCTACGAGCAGTACTTC. This gives the protein CASSQHPFDRGGSYEQYF.

This clone has just a few counts. The rearrangement uses TRBV15 and TRBJ2-1; weak D call: TRBD2 (5 bases). The CDR3 is made up of 15 amino acids. V was pared by 0 bases and J by 6 bases, with 12 bases between. Germline-derived CDR1 and CDR2 are LNHNV and YYDKDF (reference sequence). The CDR3 region is CATSRDTGKPNEQFF. The CDR3 nucleotides are TGTGCCACCAGCAGAGATACCGGGAAGCCCAATGAGCAGTTCTTC.

J is TRBJ1-1 and V is TRBV4-2; 7 positions match TRBD1. The germline gives CDR1 LGHNA, CDR2 YNFKEQ. Losses at the gene ends were 6 bases for V and 10 bases for J; bases not matched to a gene: 14. CDR3 length equals 14 residues. CDR3 DNA sequence: TGTGCCAGCAGGTCTGCTGGACAGGAAAAGGGAGCTTTCTTT. This gives the protein CASRSAGQEKGAFF.

CDR3 residues: CSVHTGGTGELFF. In nucleotides, the CDR3 is TGCAGCGTTCATACAGGGGGTACCGGGGAGCTGTTTTTT. The chain has TRBV29-1 and TRBJ2-2, with 8 positions matching TRBD1. The V segment lost 5 bases and the J segment 5 bases; nucleotides outside the gene matches: 4. The CDR3 sequence is 13 residues long. The germline V gene has CDR1 SQVTM and CDR2 ANQGSEA.

The chain recombines TRBV5-1 with TRBJ1-6; no clear D gene. The germline V and J ends were trimmed by 3 bases and 4 bases, with 14 bases remaining between them. This CDR3 is 16 amino acids long. The germline V gene encodes CDR1 SGHRS and CDR2 YFSETQ. CDR3 in amino acids: CASSYGGNPYNSPLHF. CDR3 in DNA: TGCGCCAGCAGCTATGGAGGGAATCCATATAATTCACCCCTCCACTTT.

This clone was observed once. The chain combines TRBV5-4 with TRBJ2-5; 10 bases match TRBD2. Germline lookup yields CDR1 SGHNT and CDR2 YYREEE (reference sequence). The CDR3 spans 15 residues. V trimming: 4 bases; J trimming: 2 bases; junction bases outside the gene matches: 5. The CDR3, as DNA: TGTGCCAGCAGCACCAAACTAGCGGGGCAAGAGACCCAGTACTTC. Protein sequence: CASSTKLAGQETQYF.

The CDR3 reads CASSNGLRQGGSGANVLTF. The CDR3 region has the DNA TGCGCCAGCAGCAACGGCTTGAGACAGGGAGGTTCTGGGGCCAACGTCCTGACTTTC. The V call is TRBV4-3, the J call TRBJ2-6; tentative D call: TRBD1 (7 bases). Looked up from germline, CDR1 is LGHNA and CDR2 is YSLEER. This CDR3 has 19 residues. With 5 bases removed from V and 1 base from J, the gap between germline ends came to 21 bases.

The table lists this clone with a few counts. The CDR3 DNA reads TGTGCCAGCAGCCCCGGGACAGCCGACGAGCAGTACTTC. Protein product: CASSPGTADEQYF. The chain employs TRBV7-9 and TRBJ2-7, with 7 bases identical to TRBD1. The J segment lost 5 bases and the V segment lost 5 bases, leaving 6 bases of the junction unmatched. Germline V CDR1 and CDR2: SEHNR, FQNEAQ (reference sequence). This CDR3 has 13 amino acids.

The CDR3 DNA reads TGTGCCAGCAGGATGACTAATGAGCAGTTCTTC. Protein: CASRMTNEQFF. V usage is TRBV6-5 and J usage is TRBJ2-1; D is unresolved. The V and J ends lost 6 bases and 7 bases respectively, with 7 bases between them. Germline CDR1 MNHEY, CDR2 SVGAGI. The CDR3 totals 11 residues.

CDR3 nucleotide sequence: TGTGCCTGGAGTGGACAGGGGACCGGGGAGCTGTTTTTT. Translated: CAWSGQGTGELFF. The chain has TRBV30 and TRBJ2-2; 8 nucleotides line up with TRBD1. Germline V gene sequence: CDR1 GTSNPN, CDR2 SVGIG (reference sequence). The CDR3 runs to 13 residues. The V and J ends lost 1 base and 5 bases, in that order; junction bases with no gene match: 0.

This clone was picked up a small number of times. The genes are TRBV5-5 and TRBJ1-2, with a tentative D call TRBD1 (6 bases). The CDR3 is 15 residues long. V was clipped by 1 base and J by 4 bases, with 14 bases between them. Germline V gene lookup returns CDR1 SGHKS and CDR2 YYEKEE (reference sequence). DNA of the CDR3: TGTGCCAGCAGCTTGTGGGACACGGACTCCTATGGCTACACCTTC. This codes for CASSLWDTDSYGYTF. Looking up the rest from reference TRBV5-5 and TRBJ1-2 gives the full variable domain: DAGVTQSPTHLIKTRGQQVTLRCSPISGHKSVSWYQQVLGQGPQFIFQYYEKEERGRGNFPDRFSARQFPNYSSELNVNALLLGDSALYLCASSLWDTDSYGYTFGSGTRLTVV.

The chain links TRBV11-3 to TRBJ1-2; 7 bases agree with TRBD1. Germline CDR1 SGHNT, CDR2 YENEEA. Trimming at V came to 0 bases and at J to 8 bases, leaving 6 bases not matched to a gene. The CDR3 consists of 14 residues. The CDR3 loop is CASSLDQQGTGYTF. As DNA, the CDR3 is TGTGCCAGCAGCTTAGATCAACAGGGGACCGGCTACACCTTC.

This clone appeared once. The chain recombines TRBV7-2 with TRBJ2-3, with D maybe TRBD2 (5 bases). Germline CDR1 SGHTA, CDR2 FQGNSA. V shed 3 bases and J shed 1 base, with 11 bases lying between them. The CDR3 runs to 15 residues. In DNA form, the CDR3 reads TGTGCCAGCAGCTTCCAAACTAGTGGCACAGATACGCAGTATTTT. Translating it yields CASSFQTSGTDTQYF.

The chain joins TRBV5-6 to TRBJ2-1, with a weak D call TRBD1 (6 bases). V was clipped by 0 bases and J by 4 bases, with 11 bases between them. In germline, CDR1 is SGHDT, CDR2 YYEEEE. The CDR3 runs to 15 residues. The CDR3, as DNA: TGTGCCAGCAGCTTGGGGAACAGGGATTACAATGAGCAGTTCTTC. It encodes CASSLGNRDYNEQFF.

This clone turned up a few times. The CDR3 bases are TGTGCCAGCAGCCAAGGGGGTTTTGGTTCACCCCTCCACTTT. Its protein is CASSQGGFGSPLHF. This rearrangement joins TRBV5-5 to TRBJ1-6; tentatively, D is TRBD1 (6 bases). V lost 4 bases and J lost 9, with 14 bases in between. The V gene's germline CDR1 is SGHKS and CDR2 YYEKEE (reference sequence). The CDR3 loop spans 14 amino acids. The complete variable domain, with remaining parts taken from reference TRBV5-5 and TRBJ1-6, reads DAGVTQSPTHLIKTRGQQVTLRCSPISGHKSVSWYQQVLGQGPQFIFQYYEKEERGRGNFPDRFSARQFPNYSSELNVNALLLGDSALYLCASSQGGFGSPLHFGNGTRLTVT.

The sample holds a few counts of this clone. The CDR3 DNA is TGCAGCGTCGACAGGGGGACATACAATGAGCAGTTCTTC. Translation: CSVDRGTYNEQFF. This chain uses TRBV29-1 with TRBJ2-1; 9 nucleotides agree with TRBD1. This CDR3 contains 13 residues. With V trimmed by 6 bases and J by 4 bases, 4 bases remained unmatched. Germline CDR1 is SQVTM and CDR2 is ANQGSEA.

The rearrangement uses TRBV23-1 and TRBJ2-7; D remains ambiguous. TRBV23-1 is given ORF status, its function remaining uncertain. Between the trimmed V and J ends, which lost 0 bases and 7 bases, there was a span of 10 bases. This CDR3 comprises 13 residues. CDR3 coding DNA: TGCGCCAGCAGTCAATCTGGCCGAGGTGAGCAGTACTTC. This translates into CASSQSGRGEQYF.

The CDR3, as DNA: TGTGCCAGCAGTGCTAGCGGGGGCACAGATACGCAGTATTTT. Translating gives CASSASGGTDTQYF. This chain connects TRBV6-4 to TRBJ2-3; 9 nucleotides match TRBD2. Losses at the gene ends were 4 bases for V and 1 base for J; bases not matched to a gene: 0. The CDR3 runs to 14 residues. Germline CDR1 MRHNA, CDR2 SNTAGT.

The chain joins TRBV5-1 to TRBJ2-5; D gene ambiguous. The length of the CDR3 is 14 residues. V was pared by 0 bases and J by 5 bases, with 11 bases between. The germline gives CDR1 SGHRS, CDR2 YFSETQ. The CDR3 region is CASSLVSARETQYF. Here the CDR3 DNA reads TGCGCCAGCAGCTTGGTTTCCGCCAGGGAGACCCAGTACTTC. Full variable domain (rest looked up from reference TRBV5-1 and TRBJ2-5): KAGVTQTPRYLIKTRGQQVTLSCSPISGHRSVSWYQQTPGQGLQFLFEYFSETQRNKGNFPGRFSGRQFSNSRSEMNVSTLELGDSALYLCASSLVSARETQYFGPGTRLLVL.

V gene TRBV10-2 combines with J gene TRBJ1-2, with D possibly being TRBD1 (6 bases). CDR1 is WSHSY and CDR2 is SAAADI in the germline V gene. V gave up 5 bases and J gave up 8 bases, with 15 bases separating them. This CDR3 has 13 residues. CDR3 region: CASSKTGHGGYTF. Written as DNA, the CDR3 is TGCGCCAGCAGTAAGACAGGACATGGAGGCTACACCTTC.

The V gene is TRBV12-5, the J gene TRBJ2-7; TRBD2 agrees at 8 bases. The ends lost 0 bases at V and 5 bases at J; junction bases unmatched: 15. The length of the CDR3 is 18 residues. Looked up from germline, CDR1 is LGHNT and CDR2 is FRNRAP. CDR3 sequence: CASGLVQKSSGRGNEQYF. CDR3 sequence (DNA): TGTGCTAGTGGTTTGGTACAGAAGTCCAGCGGGAGAGGTAACGAGCAGTACTTC.

This clone appeared a single time. V gene TRBV7-9 combines with J gene TRBJ1-1; D possibly corresponds to TRBD1 (5 bases). The CDR3 has 11 residues. Deletions cut 5 bases from V and 5 bases from J, with 6 bases between. Germline V gives CDR1 SEHNR, CDR2 FQNEAQ (reference sequence). The CDR3 DNA is TGTGCCAGCAGCGGGGGGACTGAAGCTTTCTTT. Translating gives CASSGGTEAFF.